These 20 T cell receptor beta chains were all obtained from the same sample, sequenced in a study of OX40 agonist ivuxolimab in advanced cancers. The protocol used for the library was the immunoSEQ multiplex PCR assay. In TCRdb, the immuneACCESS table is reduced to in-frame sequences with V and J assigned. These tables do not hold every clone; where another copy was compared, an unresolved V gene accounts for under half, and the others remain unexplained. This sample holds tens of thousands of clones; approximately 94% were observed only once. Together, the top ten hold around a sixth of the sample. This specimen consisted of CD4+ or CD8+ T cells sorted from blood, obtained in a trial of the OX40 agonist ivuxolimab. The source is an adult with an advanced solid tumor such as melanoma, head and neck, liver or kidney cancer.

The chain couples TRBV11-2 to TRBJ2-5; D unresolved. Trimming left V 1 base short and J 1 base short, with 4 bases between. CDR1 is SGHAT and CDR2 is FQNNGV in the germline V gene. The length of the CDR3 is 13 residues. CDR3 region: CASSLGGQETQYF. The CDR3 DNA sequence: TGTGCCAGCAGCTTAGGTGGCCAAGAGACCCAGTACTTC.

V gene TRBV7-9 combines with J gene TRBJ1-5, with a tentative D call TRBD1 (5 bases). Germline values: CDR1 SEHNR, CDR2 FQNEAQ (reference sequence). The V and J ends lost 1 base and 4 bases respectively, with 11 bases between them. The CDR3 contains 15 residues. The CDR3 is CASSLGGVVNQPQHF. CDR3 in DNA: TGTGCCAGCAGCTTAGGAGGGGTAGTAAATCAGCCCCAGCATTTT. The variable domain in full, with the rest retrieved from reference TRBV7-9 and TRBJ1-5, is DTGVSQNPRHKITKRGQNVTFRCDPISEHNRLYWYRQTLGQGPEFLTYFQNEAQLEKSRLLSDRFSAERPKGSFSTLEIQRTEQGDSAMYLCASSLGGVVNQPQHFGDGTRLSIL.

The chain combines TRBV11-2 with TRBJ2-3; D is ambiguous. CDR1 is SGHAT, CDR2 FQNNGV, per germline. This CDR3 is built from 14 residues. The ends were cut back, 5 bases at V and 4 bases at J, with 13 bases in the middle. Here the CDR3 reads CASSKGYGADTQYF. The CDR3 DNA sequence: TGTGCCAGCAGCAAGGGCTACGGAGCAGATACGCAGTATTTT.

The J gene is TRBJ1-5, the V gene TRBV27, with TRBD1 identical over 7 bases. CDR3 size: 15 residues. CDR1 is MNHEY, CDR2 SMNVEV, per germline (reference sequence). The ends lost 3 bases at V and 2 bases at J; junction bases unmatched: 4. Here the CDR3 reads CASSLTGSGNQPQHF. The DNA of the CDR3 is TGTGCCAGCAGTTTGACAGGGTCTGGCAATCAGCCCCAGCATTTT.

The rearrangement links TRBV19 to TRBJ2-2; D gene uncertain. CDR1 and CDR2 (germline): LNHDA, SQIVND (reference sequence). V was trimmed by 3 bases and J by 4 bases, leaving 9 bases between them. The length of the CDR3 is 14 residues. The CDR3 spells CASSMSPTTGELFF. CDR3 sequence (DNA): TGTGCCAGTAGTATGAGTCCCACCACCGGGGAGCTGTTTTTT.

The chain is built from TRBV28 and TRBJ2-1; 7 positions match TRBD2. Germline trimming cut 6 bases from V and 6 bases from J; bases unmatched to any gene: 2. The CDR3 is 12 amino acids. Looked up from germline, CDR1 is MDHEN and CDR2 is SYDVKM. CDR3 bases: TGTGCCAGCAGGGGCGGGGGCAATGAGCAGTTCTTC. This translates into CASRGGGNEQFF.

This CDR3 reads CASSYGGGLGNEQFF. Written as DNA, the CDR3 is TGTGCCAGCAGTTACGGTGGGGGCCTGGGCAATGAGCAGTTCTTC. V gene TRBV6-5 combines with J gene TRBJ2-1; D might be TRBD1 (6 bases). This CDR3 contains 15 residues. The V and J ends lost 2 bases and 6 bases respectively, with 14 bases between them. CDR1 is MNHEY and CDR2 is SVGAGI in the germline V gene.

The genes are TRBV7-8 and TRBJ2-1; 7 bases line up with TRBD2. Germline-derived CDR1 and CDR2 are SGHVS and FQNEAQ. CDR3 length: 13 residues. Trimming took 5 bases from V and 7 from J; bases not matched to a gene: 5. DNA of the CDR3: TGTGCCAGCAGCCCTGGACTAGGGAATGAGCAGTTCTTC. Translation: CASSPGLGNEQFF.

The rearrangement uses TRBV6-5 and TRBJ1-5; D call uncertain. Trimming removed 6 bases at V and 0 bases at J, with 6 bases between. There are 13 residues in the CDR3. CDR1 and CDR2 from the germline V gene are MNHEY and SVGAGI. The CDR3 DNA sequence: TGTGCCAGCAGCTCGTATAGCAATCAGCCCCAGCATTTT. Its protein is CASSSYSNQPQHF.

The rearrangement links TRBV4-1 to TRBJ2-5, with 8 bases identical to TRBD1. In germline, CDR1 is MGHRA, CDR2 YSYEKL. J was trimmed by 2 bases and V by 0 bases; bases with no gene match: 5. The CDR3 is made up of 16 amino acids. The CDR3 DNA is TGCGCCAGCAGCCAAGATAGGGGACAGGCTCAAGAGACCCAGTACTTC. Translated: CASSQDRGQAQETQYF.

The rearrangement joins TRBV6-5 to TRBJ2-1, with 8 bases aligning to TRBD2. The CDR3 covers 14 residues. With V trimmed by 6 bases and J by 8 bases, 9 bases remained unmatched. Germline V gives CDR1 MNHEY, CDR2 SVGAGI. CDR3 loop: CASSPSGRADEQFF. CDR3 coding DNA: TGTGCCAGCAGCCCATCCGGGAGGGCCGATGAGCAGTTCTTC.

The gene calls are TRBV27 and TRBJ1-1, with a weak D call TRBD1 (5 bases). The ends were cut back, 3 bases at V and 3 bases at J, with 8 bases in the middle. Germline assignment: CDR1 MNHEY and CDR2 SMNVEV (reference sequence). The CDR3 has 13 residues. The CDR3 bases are TGTGCCAGCAGTTTGGGCAGGGACACTGAAGCTTTCTTT. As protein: CASSLGRDTEAFF.

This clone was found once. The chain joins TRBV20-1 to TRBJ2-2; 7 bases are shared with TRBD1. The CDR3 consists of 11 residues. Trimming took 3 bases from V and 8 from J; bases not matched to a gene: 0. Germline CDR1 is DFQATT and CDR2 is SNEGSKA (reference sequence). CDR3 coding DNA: TGCAGTGCTAGGGGACAGGGGGAGCTGTTTTTT. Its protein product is CSARGQGELFF.

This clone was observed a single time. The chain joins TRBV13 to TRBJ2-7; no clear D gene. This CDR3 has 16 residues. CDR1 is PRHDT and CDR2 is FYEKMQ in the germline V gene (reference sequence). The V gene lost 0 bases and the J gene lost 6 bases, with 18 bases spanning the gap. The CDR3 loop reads CASSLGWSAGEGEQYF. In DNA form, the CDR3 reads TGTGCCAGCAGCTTAGGCTGGTCAGCTGGGGAAGGCGAGCAGTACTTC.

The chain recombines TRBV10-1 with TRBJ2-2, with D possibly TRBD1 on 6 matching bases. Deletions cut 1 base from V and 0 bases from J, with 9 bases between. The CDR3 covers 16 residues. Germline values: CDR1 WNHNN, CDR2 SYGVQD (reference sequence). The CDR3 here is CASSELQGSNTGELFF. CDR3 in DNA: TGCGCCAGCAGTGAGTTACAGGGATCGAACACCGGGGAGCTGTTTTTT.

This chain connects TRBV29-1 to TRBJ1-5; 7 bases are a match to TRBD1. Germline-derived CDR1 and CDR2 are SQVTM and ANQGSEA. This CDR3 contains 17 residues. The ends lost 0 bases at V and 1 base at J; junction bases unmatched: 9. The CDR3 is CSVEDQGPRGSNQPQHF. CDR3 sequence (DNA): TGCAGCGTTGAAGATCAGGGACCCAGGGGGAGCAATCAGCCCCAGCATTTT.

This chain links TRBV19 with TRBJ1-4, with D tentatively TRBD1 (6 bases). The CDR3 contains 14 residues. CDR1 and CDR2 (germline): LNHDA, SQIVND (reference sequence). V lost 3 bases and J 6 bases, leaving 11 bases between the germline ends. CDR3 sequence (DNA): TGTGCCAGTAGTATCTTTGAGGGGGATGAAAAACTGTTTTTT. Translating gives CASSIFEGDEKLFF.

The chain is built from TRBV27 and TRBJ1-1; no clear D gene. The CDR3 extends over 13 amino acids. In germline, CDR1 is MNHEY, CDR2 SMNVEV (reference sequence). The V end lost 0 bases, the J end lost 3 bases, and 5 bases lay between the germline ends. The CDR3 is CASSLSSDTEAFF. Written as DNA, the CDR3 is TGTGCCAGCAGTTTATCGAGCGACACTGAAGCTTTCTTT.

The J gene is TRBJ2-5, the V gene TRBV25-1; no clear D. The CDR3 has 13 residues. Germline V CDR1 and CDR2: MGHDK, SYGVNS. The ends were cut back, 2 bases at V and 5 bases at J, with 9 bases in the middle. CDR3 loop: CASSEPERETQYF. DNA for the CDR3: TGTGCCAGCAGTGAACCCGAAAGGGAGACCCAGTACTTC.

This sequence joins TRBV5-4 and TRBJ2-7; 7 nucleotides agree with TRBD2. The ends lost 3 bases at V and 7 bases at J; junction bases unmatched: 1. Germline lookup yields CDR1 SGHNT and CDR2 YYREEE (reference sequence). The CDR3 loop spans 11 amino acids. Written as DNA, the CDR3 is TGTGCCAGCAGCTGGGGAGGGGAGCAGTACTTC. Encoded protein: CASSWGGEQYF.